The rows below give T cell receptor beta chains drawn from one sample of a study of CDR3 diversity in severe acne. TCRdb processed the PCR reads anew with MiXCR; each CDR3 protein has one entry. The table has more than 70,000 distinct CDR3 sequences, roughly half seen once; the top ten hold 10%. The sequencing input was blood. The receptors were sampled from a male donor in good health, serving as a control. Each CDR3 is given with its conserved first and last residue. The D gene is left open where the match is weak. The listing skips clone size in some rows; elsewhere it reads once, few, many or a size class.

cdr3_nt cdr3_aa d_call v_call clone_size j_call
TGCAGTGCTAGCGTGGGACAGTTAACCTACAATGAGCAGTTCTTC CSASVGQLTYNEQFF TRBD1 TRBV20-1 many TRBJ2-1
TGTGCCAGCAGCTTAGGGGGGACAGGGGTCGACGAGCAGTACTTC CASSLGGTGVDEQYF TRBD1 TRBV7-2 few TRBJ2-7
TGTGCCAGCAGTATCGACAGGGCCCACACCTTC CASSIDRAHTF TRBD1 TRBV13 NA TRBJ1-2
TGCGCCAGCAGCCTTTTCAATCAGGGCTATGGCTACACCTTC CASSLFNQGYGYTF NA TRBV7-3 NA TRBJ1-2
TGTGCCAGCAGCGAGGGACTAGCGGGAGTAACAGATACGCAGTATTTT CASSEGLAGVTDTQYF TRBD2 TRBV9 many TRBJ2-3
TGCAGCGTCCCCGGGACAGGGATGGGTGAGCAGTACTTC CSVPGTGMGEQYF TRBD1 TRBV29-1 NA TRBJ2-7
TGTGCCACCAGTAAAAAGGCCCACACAGGGGGAAATGGCTACACCTTC CATSKKAHTGGNGYTF TRBD1 TRBV24-1 NA TRBJ1-2
TGTGCTACCAGGTCAGGGAATGAGCAGTTCTTC CATRSGNEQFF NA TRBV24-1 NA TRBJ2-1
TGTGCCAGCAGTTCTTCCGACAGCCCAAACAATCAGCCCCAGCATTTT CASSSSDSPNNQPQHF NA TRBV6-1 few TRBJ1-5
TGTGCCAGCGGCGGGGGCGAATTTAGGAATGAGCAGTTCTTC CASGGGEFRNEQFF NA TRBV6-5 many TRBJ2-1
TGTGCCACCAGCAGAGGTTTGGGGGCCTCTGGGGCCAACGTCCTGACTTTC CATSRGLGASGANVLTF NA TRBV15 few TRBJ2-6
TGTGCCAGCAATCACTGGGGGACTGAAGCTTTCTTT CASNHWGTEAFF NA TRBV6-5 NA TRBJ1-1
TGTGCCAGCAGCCAGGGCTTGAACACTGAAGCTTTCTTT CASSQGLNTEAFF NA TRBV9 NA TRBJ1-1
TGTGCCAGCGTCGGCTGGTCGGGCACCGGGGAGCTGTTTTTT CASVGWSGTGELFF NA TRBV2 many TRBJ2-2